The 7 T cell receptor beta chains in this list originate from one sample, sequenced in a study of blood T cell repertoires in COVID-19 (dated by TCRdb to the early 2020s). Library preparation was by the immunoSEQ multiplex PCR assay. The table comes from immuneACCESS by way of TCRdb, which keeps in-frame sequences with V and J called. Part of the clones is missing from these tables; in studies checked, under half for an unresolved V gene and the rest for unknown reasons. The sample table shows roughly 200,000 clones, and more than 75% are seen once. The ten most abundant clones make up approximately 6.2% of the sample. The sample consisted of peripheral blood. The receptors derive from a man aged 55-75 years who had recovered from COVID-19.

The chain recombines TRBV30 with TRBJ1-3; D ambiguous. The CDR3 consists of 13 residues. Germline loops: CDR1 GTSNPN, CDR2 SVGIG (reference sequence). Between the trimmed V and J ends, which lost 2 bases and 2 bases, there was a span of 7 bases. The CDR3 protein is CAWSREAGNTIYF. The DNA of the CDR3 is TGTGCCTGGAGTAGAGAGGCTGGAAACACCATATATTTT.

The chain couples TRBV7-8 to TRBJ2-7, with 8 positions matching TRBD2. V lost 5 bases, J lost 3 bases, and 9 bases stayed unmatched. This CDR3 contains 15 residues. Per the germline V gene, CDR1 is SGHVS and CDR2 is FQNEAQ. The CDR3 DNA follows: TGTGCCAGCAGCAAAGGACTAGCAGCGAACTACGAGCAGTACTTC. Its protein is CASSKGLAANYEQYF.

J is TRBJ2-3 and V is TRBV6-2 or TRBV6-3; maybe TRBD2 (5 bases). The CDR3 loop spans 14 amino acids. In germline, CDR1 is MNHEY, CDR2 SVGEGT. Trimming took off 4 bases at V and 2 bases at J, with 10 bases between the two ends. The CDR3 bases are TGTGCCAGCAGTTTGGCGGGCTACACAGATACGCAGTATTTT. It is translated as CASSLAGYTDTQYF.

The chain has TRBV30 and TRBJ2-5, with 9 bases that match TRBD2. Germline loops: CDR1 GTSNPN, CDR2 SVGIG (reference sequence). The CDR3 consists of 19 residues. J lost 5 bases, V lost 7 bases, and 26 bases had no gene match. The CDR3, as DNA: TGTGCCTCCTCCTCGAAAATAGCGGGAGTAGGGTACCCCGCCGAGACCCAGTACTTC. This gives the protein CASSSKIAGVGYPAETQYF.

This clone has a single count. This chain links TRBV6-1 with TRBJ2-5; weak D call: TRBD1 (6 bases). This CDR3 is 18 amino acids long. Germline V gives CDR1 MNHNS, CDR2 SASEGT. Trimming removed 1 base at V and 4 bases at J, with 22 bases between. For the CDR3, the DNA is TGTGCCAGCAGTGAAGGAAAGGGGCGAGGACAGATGGGAGAGACCCAGTACTTC. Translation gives CASSEGKGRGQMGETQYF.

As DNA, the CDR3 is TGTGCCAGCAGCTTTAGGGAGATCATTGGCTACACCTTC. As protein: CASSFREIIGYTF. This chain links TRBV7-2 with TRBJ1-2; D remains ambiguous. V was pared by 3 bases and J by 7 bases, with 12 bases between. In germline, CDR1 is SGHTA, CDR2 FQGNSA. The CDR3 has 13 amino acids.

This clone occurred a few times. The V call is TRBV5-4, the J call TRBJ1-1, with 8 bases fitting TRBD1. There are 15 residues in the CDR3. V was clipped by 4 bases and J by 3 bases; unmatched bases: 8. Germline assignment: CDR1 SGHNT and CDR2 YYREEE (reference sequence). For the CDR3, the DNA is TGTGCCAGCAGCCGGGGAATGGACAGGGACACTGAAGCTTTCTTT. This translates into CASSRGMDRDTEAFF.